This T cell receptor (beta chain) was captured in a study of cytomegalovirus exposure and HLA in healthy donors. Findings and caveats of the study: Later analysis associated a missense DCLRE1C variant with TCR beta V- and J-gene trimming. A reported reduction in N-insertions relative to the 666-donor mean was seen in an Asian-associated ancestry cluster in a later analysis. Most TCR sequences showed up rarely, but some public TCRs showed up in many donors. It was in a later analysis that TCR association rates were seen to vary by HLA locus, highest for DRB1 and lowest for HLA-C.

Comments on this clone: The antigen remains unidentified.

The CDR3 has 15 residues. The J segment lost 4 bases and the V segment lost 1 base, leaving 3 bases of the junction unmatched. The germline CDR1 and CDR2 sequences are LGHNA and YNFKEQ. PCR primers comprised 60 Vbeta and 13 Jbeta primers. Data came from immunoSEQ multiplex PCR; TCRdb stores just in-frame clones and leaves some out. This sample carries tens of thousands of clones, around three fifths of them seen once, and the ten largest clones take about 3.9%. This TCR was sampled from a man under 40 in good health and CMV-seronegative. What was sequenced was PBMCs. This chain uses TRBV4-2 with TRBJ1-2; 10 bases map to TRBD1. The CDR3 is CASSQGTGGSYGYTF. The DNA for the CDR3 is TGTGCCAGCAGCCAAGGGACAGGGGGTTCCTATGGCTACACCTTC.